This T cell receptor beta chain was sequenced for a study of T cell clonotyping in hematopoietic cell transplantation. Measured with immunoSEQ multiplex PCR; TCRdb has only the in-frame clones, and not every one. The sample consists of about 15,000 clones, approximately 83% of them appearing once. Trimming left V 3 bases short and J 2 bases short, with 7 bases between. Germline-derived CDR1 and CDR2 are LGHNA and YSLEER. There are 13 residues in the CDR3. The chain has TRBV4-3 and TRBJ1-2; no clear D gene. The source of this sequence is a woman in her thirties or forties in good health. Some clones in this sample may be carry-over from other donors' samples. Sequencing input: peripheral blood mononuclear cells. DNA for the CDR3: TGCGCCAGCAGCCAGCAGGCAAACTATGGCTACACCTTC. Translated, it gives CASSQQANYGYTF.